One and the same sample provided the 12 T cell receptor beta chains below, sequenced in a study of post-analysis software for immune sequencing data. Overall study findings and caveats: When patients were compared with controls, 4 or 5 TRBV segments were more frequent, TRBV5-6, TRBV5-1 and TRBV20-1 among them.

Unique molecular identifiers were built into the TCR beta cDNA libraries. TCRdb re-called the PCR reads through MiXCR, storing one row per CDR3 protein. The sample carries over 700,000 distinct CDR3 sequences, roughly 27% recorded once. These receptors lack a known antigen. The sample comprised blood. These receptor sequences come from a girl aged 10 to 17 with multiple sclerosis.

The chain has TRBV27 and TRBJ2-1; 14 bases map to TRBD2. Losses at the gene ends were 2 bases for V and 8 bases for J; bases not matched to a gene: 8. The V gene's germline CDR1 is MNHEY and CDR2 SMNVEV (reference sequence). This CDR3 spans 17 amino acids. This CDR3 is CASSLPRTSGRRDEQFF. CDR3 sequence (DNA): TGTGCCAGCAGTTTACCTCGGACTAGCGGGAGGCGGGATGAGCAGTTCTTC.

There are a few counts of this clonotype. V and J are TRBV5-1 and TRBJ2-1, with D possibly matching TRBD1 (7 bases). This CDR3 has 15 residues. V lost 6 bases, J lost 0 bases, and 13 bases lay in between. Germline loops: CDR1 SGHRS, CDR2 YFSETQ. This CDR3 reads CASTRRDSSYNEQFF. The CDR3 DNA follows: TGCGCCAGCACCAGGAGGGACAGCTCCTACAATGAGCAGTTCTTC.

The rearrangement joins TRBV12-3 or TRBV12-4 to TRBJ2-5; 10 bases align to TRBD2. V shed 3 bases, J shed 1 base, and the junction held 11 bases outside the gene matches. There are 18 residues in the CDR3. The chain's CDR3 is CASSFGLSGGRTQETQYF. The CDR3 DNA is TGTGCCAGCAGTTTTGGGCTTAGCGGGGGGCGAACCCAAGAGACCCAGTACTTC.

This clonotype was found a few times. This sequence joins TRBV5-6 and TRBJ2-3, with unresolved D. Germline V gene sequence: CDR1 SGHDT, CDR2 YYEEEE. With 2 bases removed from V and 0 bases from J, the gap between germline ends came to 10 bases. The CDR3 has 15 amino acids. In DNA form, the CDR3 reads TGTGCCAGCAGCTTCGTTAGCAGGAGCACAGATACGCAGTATTTT. Translation: CASSFVSRSTDTQYF.

CDR3 bases: TGTGCCAGCAGCTTAGACGGGGGCCTCACTGAAGCTTTCTTT. Amino acids: CASSLDGGLTEAFF. The chain combines TRBV7-2 with TRBJ1-1; a possible D gene is TRBD1 (6 bases). Germline CDR1 and CDR2: SGHTA and FQGNSA. The CDR3 runs to 14 residues. V lost 1 base and J lost 4, with 10 bases in between. The whole variable domain, filled in from reference TRBV7-2 and TRBJ1-1, reads GAGVSQSPSNKVTEKGKDVELRCDPISGHTALYWYRQSLGQGLEFLIYFQGNSAPDKSGLPSDRFSAERTGGSVSTLTIQRTQQEDSAVYLCASSLDGGLTEAFFGQGTRLTVV.

This clonotype was recorded once. This rearrangement joins TRBV3-1 to TRBJ2-3; 9 bases agree with TRBD2. This CDR3 has 17 residues. V was clipped by 0 bases and J by 2 bases; unmatched bases: 6. The V gene's germline CDR1 is LGHDT and CDR2 YNNKEL (reference sequence). The CDR3 DNA sequence: TGTGCCAGCAGCCAAGATCTGGCGGGAGGGACCACAGATACGCAGTATTTT. Translating gives CASSQDLAGGTTDTQYF.

This chain links TRBV6-2 or TRBV6-3 with TRBJ2-7; D possibly corresponds to TRBD2 (6 bases). This CDR3 contains 13 residues. In germline, CDR1 is MNHEY, CDR2 SVGEGT. The V gene lost 5 bases and the J gene lost 5 bases, with 13 bases spanning the gap. The CDR3 DNA reads TGTGCCAGCAGTGACAACACGGGGGACGAGCAGTACTTC. Its translation: CASSDNTGDEQYF.

The chain joins TRBV2 to TRBJ2-7, with 7 bases aligning to TRBD2. The CDR3 is 14 residues long. V gave up 0 bases and J gave up 2 bases; unmatched junction bases: 1. The germline CDR1 and CDR2 sequences are SNHLY and FYNNEI. CDR3 amino acids: CASSEARGTYEQYF. CDR3 sequence (DNA): TGTGCCAGCAGTGAAGCGCGGGGGACCTACGAGCAGTACTTC.

The sample holds a few counts of this clonotype. V usage is TRBV28 and J usage is TRBJ2-3, with 9 positions matching TRBD1. The CDR3 is made up of 14 amino acids. CDR1 and CDR2 (germline): MDHEN, SYDVKM. V gave up 5 bases and J gave up 6 bases; unmatched junction bases: 6. CDR3 nucleotide sequence: TGTGCCAGCAGTCCTGGGGACAGGGTTGATACGCAGTATTTT. Translating it yields CASSPGDRVDTQYF.

Points on this clonotype: One end of the junction is discordant with germline, which a read error may explain. The chain joins TRBV6-2 or TRBV6-3 to TRBJ2-7; D is undetermined. Germline assignment: CDR1 MNHEY and CDR2 SVGEGT. This CDR3 is built from 13 residues. CDR3 protein: CASRSQSSYGQYF. As DNA, the CDR3 is TGTGCCAGCAGATCGCAAAGCTCCTACGGGCAGTACTTC.

This clonotype has only a few counts. The chain carries TRBV6-6 and TRBJ1-2, with D maybe TRBD1 (5 bases). The germline V gene encodes CDR1 MNHNY and CDR2 SVGAGI (reference sequence). V was shortened by 0 bases and J by 2 bases, with 10 bases between the two germline ends. The CDR3 totals 15 residues. This CDR3 is CASSYSAGTNYGYTF. Here the CDR3 DNA reads TGTGCCAGCAGTTACTCGGCAGGGACCAACTATGGCTACACCTTC.

A few counts support this clonotype. Mismatch with germline at one junction end may stem from a read error. This chain connects TRBV20-1 to TRBJ1-2, with unresolved D. The CDR3 loop spans 14 amino acids. Germline CDR1 reads DFQATT; CDR2 reads SNEGSKA (reference sequence). CDR3 region: CSARVSGKLYGYTF. The CDR3 DNA is TGCAGTGCCAGAGTTTCGGGAAAGCTGTATGGCTACACCTTC.